A single sample is the source of the 31 T cell receptor beta chains below, sequenced in a study of Graves' ophthalmopathy and Graves' hyperthyroidism (dated by TCRdb to the late 2010s). Reads for this sample came from an Illumina HiSeq 2000. For repertoire sequencing, the TCR beta CDR3 regions were amplified from RNA transcripts. The first round of RT-PCR was done with HTBI primers and the Qiagen OneStep RT-PCR kit, and was followed by a second round of multiplex PCR, then size selection and purification. TCRdb ran its own pipeline on the public reads, namely fastp trimming at Q25 and MiXCR clone calling, and kept in-frame beta chains. Rows with one shared CDR3 protein collapse into an entry with the most common genes and DNA. Within this sample are nearly 400,000 distinct CDR3 sequences, with roughly 18% of them counted one time only. 1.6% of the sample is held by the ten biggest clonotypes. Material: peripheral blood. Receptors were obtained from a young woman with Graves' ophthalmopathy. Donor details come from another sample of the same person, matched by shared clones.

This clonotype was seen at least ten times. The gene calls are TRBV27 and TRBJ1-1; unclear D gene. V lost 3 bases to trimming and J lost 4 bases, with 15 bases between them. The CDR3 covers 15 residues. From germline, CDR1 is MNHEY and CDR2 SMNVEV (reference sequence). CDR3 residues: CASSFLPLRATEAFF. The CDR3 region has the DNA TGTGCCAGCAGTTTCCTCCCCCTACGCGCCACTGAAGCTTTCTTT.

This clonotype was seen repeatedly, ten times or more. The chain carries TRBV19 and TRBJ1-1, with D hard to call. The CDR3 has 16 amino acids. Germline lookup yields CDR1 LNHDA and CDR2 SQIVND (reference sequence). V was pared by 3 bases and J by 3 bases, with 17 bases between. This CDR3 is CASSMFPVTFDTEAFF. CDR3 coding DNA: TGTGCCAGTAGTATGTTTCCGGTGACCTTTGACACTGAAGCTTTCTTT.

This clonotype was recorded many times. The chain combines TRBV6-8 with TRBJ1-2; D might be TRBD1 (5 bases). Looked up from germline, CDR1 is MNHGY and CDR2 is SAAAGT. The V and J ends lost 2 bases and 6 bases respectively, with 16 bases between them. The CDR3 is 15 residues long. Here the CDR3 DNA reads TGTGCCAGCAGTTACCGGGCAGGGAAGAAAGATGGCTACACCTTC. It codes for CASSYRAGKKDGYTF.

This clonotype was counted at least ten times. The rearrangement links TRBV7-2 to TRBJ2-7, with 8 bases fitting TRBD2. Germline lookup yields CDR1 SGHTA and CDR2 FQGNSA. This CDR3 is 15 amino acids long. With 2 bases clipped from V and 1 base from J, the junction kept 4 bases outside the gene matches. The CDR3 protein is CASSLFSGGSYEQYF. For the CDR3, the DNA is TGTGCCAGCAGCTTATTTTCGGGAGGGTCCTACGAGCAGTACTTC.

This clonotype was counted at least ten times. The rearrangement uses TRBV19 and TRBJ1-1; D unresolved. V gave up 5 bases and J gave up 4 bases, with 20 bases separating them. CDR3 length: 16 amino acids. CDR1 LNHDA and CDR2 SQIVND come from the germline V gene (reference sequence). CDR3 in amino acids: CASSDGGWRRATEAFF. DNA of the CDR3: TGTGCCAGTAGTGATGGTGGCTGGCGTCGGGCCACTGAAGCTTTCTTT. Full variable domain (missing parts from reference TRBV19 and TRBJ1-1): DGGITQSPKYLFRKEGQNVTLSCEQNLNHDAMYWYRQDPGQGLRLIYYSQIVNDFQKGDIAEGYSVSREKKESFPLTVTSAQKNPTAFYLCASSDGGWRRATEAFFGQGTRLTVV.

This clonotype was seen at least ten times. This rearrangement joins TRBV7-2 to TRBJ2-5; 7 positions match TRBD2. In germline, CDR1 is SGHTA, CDR2 FQGNSA. J lost 2 bases, V lost 5 bases, and 8 bases had no gene match. The CDR3 covers 15 residues. The CDR3 coding sequence is TGTGCCAGCAGCCCGCGCGGGAGTTCACAAGAGACCCAGTACTTC. Its translation: CASSPRGSSQETQYF.

This clonotype has a count of ten or more. The chain recombines TRBV28 with TRBJ2-5; 7 bases match TRBD2. The ends lost 6 bases at V and 14 bases at J; junction bases unmatched: 18. Germline CDR1 MDHEN, CDR2 SYDVKM. The CDR3 runs to 14 residues. CDR3 nucleotides: TGTGCCAGCAGCCAAACCGCGGGAGTCCGGACCTTATACTTC. Translation gives CASSQTAGVRTLYF.

This clonotype has just one count. The chain is built from TRBV6-1 and TRBJ1-5; D is unresolved. Per germline, CDR1 MNHNS and CDR2 SASEGT. V was pared by 7 bases and J by 9 bases, with 16 bases between. This CDR3 has 13 amino acids. As DNA, the CDR3 is TGTGCCAGCACCACGGGAACCTCCCGGCCCCAGCATTTT. Residues: CASTTGTSRPQHF.

This clonotype was seen at least ten times. This may arise from a read error, as a much more abundant clone is one base away. The chain has TRBV6-5 and TRBJ1-1; 11 bases line up with TRBD1. This CDR3 has 16 residues. CDR1 is MNHEY and CDR2 is SVGAGI in the germline V gene. The CDR3 sequence is CASNYGQGALVAEAFF. The DNA of the CDR3 is TGTGCCAGCAATTACGGACAGGGGGCATTGGTGGCTGAAGCTTTCTTT.

This chain uses TRBV19 with TRBJ2-7, with 9 bases that match TRBD1. CDR1 and CDR2 (germline): LNHDA, SQIVND (reference sequence). The V gene end was trimmed by 9 bases and the J gene end by 5 bases; junction bases not matched to a gene: 17. The CDR3 runs 16 residues. This chain's CDR3 is CARPPRDRAVRHEQYF. The DNA for the CDR3 is TGTGCCAGACCCCCCCGGGACAGGGCCGTTCGGCACGAGCAGTACTTC. Full variable domain (remainder filled in from reference TRBV19 and TRBJ2-7): DGGITQSPKYLFRKEGQNVTLSCEQNLNHDAMYWYRQDPGQGLRLIYYSQIVNDFQKGDIAEGYSVSREKKESFPLTVTSAQKNPTAFYLCARPPRDRAVRHEQYFGPGTRLTVT.

This clonotype was recorded many times. The chain recombines TRBV9 with TRBJ2-7; TRBD1 aligns across 7 bases. Germline V lookup: CDR1 SGDLS, CDR2 YYNGEE. J gave up 0 bases and V 4 bases, and 4 bases lay outside the gene matches. The CDR3 contains 14 residues. This CDR3 reads CASSSGTVSYEQYF. CDR3 in DNA: TGTGCCAGCAGCTCCGGGACAGTCTCCTACGAGCAGTACTTC.

This clonotype was counted many times. This chain connects TRBV7-9 to TRBJ1-1; no reliable D call. The V gene's germline CDR1 is SEHNR and CDR2 FQNEAQ (reference sequence). CDR3 size: 15 residues. V lost 1 base to trimming and J lost 4 bases, with 13 bases between them. CDR3 DNA sequence: TGTGCCAGCAGCTTAGTTGGCCCAACGAGCACTGAAGCTTTCTTT. Protein product: CASSLVGPTSTEAFF.

The table lists this clonotype with many counts. This sequence joins TRBV11-2 and TRBJ1-6; D uncertain. V gave up 0 bases and J gave up 6 bases, with 6 bases separating them. Germline V lookup: CDR1 SGHAT, CDR2 FQNNGV. The CDR3 has 14 residues. The CDR3 sequence: CASSLEYINSPLHF. Here the CDR3 DNA reads TGTGCCAGCAGCTTAGAATACATTAATTCACCCCTCCACTTT.

This clonotype was observed at least ten times. J is TRBJ1-6 and V is TRBV2; D unclear. The V gene lost 1 base and the J gene lost 10 bases, with 14 bases spanning the gap. The CDR3 sequence is 15 residues long. Germline CDR1 SNHLY, CDR2 FYNNEI. CDR3 nucleotide sequence: TGTGCCAGCAGTGAAGTAGTTTCGGGCATCTCACCCCTCCACTTT. Translating it yields CASSEVVSGISPLHF. The complete variable domain, with remaining parts taken from reference TRBV2 and TRBJ1-6, reads EPEVTQTPSHQVTQMGQEVILRCVPISNHLYFYWYRQILGQKVEFLVSFYNNEISEKSEIFDDQFSVERPDGSNFTLKIRSTKLEDSAMYFCASSEVVSGISPLHFGNGTRLTVT.

This clonotype was seen repeatedly, ten times or more. The rearrangement joins TRBV6-1 to TRBJ1-5, with 7 bases fitting TRBD1. The CDR3 covers 14 residues. Trimming at V came to 4 bases and at J to 7 bases, leaving 7 bases not matched to a gene. The germline CDR1 and CDR2 sequences are MNHNS and SASEGT. The CDR3 DNA follows: TGTGCCAGCAGTGTGGCAGGGGGTGGCCAGCCCCAGCATTTT. Protein sequence: CASSVAGGGQPQHF.

This clonotype was seen at least ten times. V and J are TRBV12-3 or TRBV12-4 and TRBJ1-1, with TRBD1 matching 7 bases. Unmatched junction bases numbered 9, after V lost 5 bases and J lost 6 bases. This CDR3 contains 14 residues. In DNA, the CDR3 is TGTGCCAGCAGTACCCGGGACAGTGGCGCTGAAGCTTTCTTT. Translating gives CASSTRDSGAEAFF.

This clonotype was counted at least ten times. With a much larger clone just one base away, this may be a read error. As DNA, the CDR3 is TGTGCCAGCAGAGGACACGGGAACACTGAAGCTTTCTTT. This sequence encodes CASRGHGNTEAFF. The chain employs TRBV6-2 or TRBV6-3 and TRBJ1-1; the D gene is possibly TRBD1 (5 bases). V was cut by 6 bases and J by 1 base, with 9 bases left in between. The V gene's germline CDR1 is MNHEY and CDR2 SVGEGT. The CDR3 spans 13 residues.

This clonotype was seen at least ten times. The rearrangement links TRBV5-1 to TRBJ1-3; D uncertain. The CDR3 runs to 15 residues. Trimming removed 4 bases at V and 0 bases at J, with 11 bases between. In germline, CDR1 is SGHRS, CDR2 YFSETQ. The CDR3: CASSPDGFSGNTIYF. The CDR3 coding sequence is TGCGCCAGCAGCCCGGACGGTTTCTCTGGAAACACCATATATTTT.

This clonotype has at least ten counts. The chain has TRBV20-1 and TRBJ1-6; D is ambiguous. The germline gives CDR1 DFQATT, CDR2 SNEGSKA (reference sequence). The CDR3 is made up of 16 amino acids. Between the trimmed V and J ends, which lost 0 bases and 3 bases, there was a span of 12 bases. CDR3 nucleotide sequence: TGCAGTGCTAGAGATCGGCGAAAAAACTATAATTCACCCCTCCACTTT. It is translated as CSARDRRKNYNSPLHF.

This clonotype occurred many times. The chain employs TRBV24-1 and TRBJ2-7, with 11 bases that match TRBD1. V was pared by 3 bases and J by 4 bases, with 4 bases of the junction left unmatched. The CDR3 covers 15 residues. Germline lookup yields CDR1 KGHDR and CDR2 SFDVKD. CDR3 loop: CATSDPGTGGYEQYF. As DNA, the CDR3 is TGTGCCACCAGTGATCCCGGGACAGGGGGGTACGAGCAGTACTTC.

This clonotype was observed many times. Lacking the conserved final phenylalanine or tryptophan, this CDR3 likely reflects a read error. The rearrangement uses TRBV12-3 or TRBV12-4 and TRBJ1-2; 8 positions agree with TRBD1. The CDR3 is made up of 13 amino acids. V lost 4 bases and J lost 6; bases outside the gene matches: 4. CDR3 residues: CASSWGQENGYTS. In nucleotides, the CDR3 is TGTGCCAGCAGTTGGGGACAGGAGAATGGCTACACCTCC.

This clonotype was seen repeatedly, ten times or more. The gene calls are TRBV27 and TRBJ1-1; D is ambiguous. The V and J ends lost 2 bases and 1 base respectively, with 11 bases between them. Per the germline V gene, CDR1 is MNHEY and CDR2 is SMNVEV (reference sequence). This CDR3 has 15 amino acids. The CDR3 loop reads CASSLVDDPNTEAFF. The CDR3 nucleotides read TGTGCCAGCAGTTTAGTAGACGACCCGAACACTGAAGCTTTCTTT.

This clonotype was seen many times. V is TRBV7-2 and J is TRBJ1-6, with 7 bases that match TRBD1. CDR1 and CDR2 (germline): SGHTA, FQGNSA. The J segment lost 11 bases and the V segment lost 4 bases, leaving 11 bases of the junction unmatched. The CDR3 is 15 amino acids. The CDR3 protein is CASSSSGQNPTPLHF. For the CDR3, the DNA is TGTGCCAGCAGCTCGTCGGGACAGAATCCTACACCCCTCCACTTT.

The chain recombines TRBV28 with TRBJ2-7; the D is unclear. V lost 5 bases and J lost 3, with 20 bases in between. CDR1 and CDR2 (germline): MDHEN, SYDVKM. CDR3 size: 16 residues. CDR3 residues: CASSIPEPPEVYEQYF. The CDR3 DNA is TGTGCCAGCAGTATTCCCGAGCCCCCTGAGGTCTACGAGCAGTACTTC.

V gene TRBV11-2 combines with J gene TRBJ2-5, with a tentative D call TRBD2 (5 bases). Trimming removed 5 bases at V and 7 bases at J, with 26 bases between. This CDR3 contains 17 residues. Germline V gene sequence: CDR1 SGHAT, CDR2 FQNNGV. CDR3 nucleotides: TGTGCCAGCAGCCCGGACTCCGGGCCGATAGACGGAGGGACCCAGTACTTC. Translation gives CASSPDSGPIDGGTQYF.

This clonotype was recorded at least ten times. J is TRBJ1-1 and V is TRBV9; D not certain. CDR3 size: 13 residues. V was clipped by 3 bases and J by 0 bases, with 6 bases between them. Germline V gene lookup returns CDR1 SGDLS and CDR2 YYNGEE. This CDR3 reads CASSETLNTEAFF. The CDR3 DNA is TGTGCCAGCAGCGAGACGCTGAACACTGAAGCTTTCTTT.

This clonotype appeared many times. The chain joins TRBV12-3 or TRBV12-4 to TRBJ2-5; D perhaps matches TRBD1 (6 bases). CDR3 size: 15 residues. V was trimmed by 6 bases and J by 5 bases, leaving 19 bases between them. CDR3 amino acids: CASSGTTDNRETQYF. The CDR3, as DNA: TGTGCCAGCAGCGGGACAACGGATAATCGGGAGACCCAGTACTTC.

V and J are TRBV19 and TRBJ2-2; D is possibly TRBD2 (6 bases). The CDR3 sequence is 13 residues long. V was pared by 11 bases and J by 7 bases, with 17 bases between. Germline V CDR1 and CDR2: LNHDA, SQIVND (reference sequence). In DNA, the CDR3 is TGTGCCTCAACGGAGGGGAGGCTCGGGGAGCTGTTTTTT. Its translation: CASTEGRLGELFF.

Many counts were recorded for this clonotype. The chain carries TRBV12-3 or TRBV12-4 and TRBJ2-2, with D perhaps given as TRBD1 or TRBD2 (6 bases each). Between the trimmed V and J ends, which lost 3 bases and 0 bases, there was a span of 20 bases. The CDR3 sequence is 19 residues long. The CDR3 DNA reads as TGTGCCAGCAGTTTTTGGCCCCCTGGGGGGCTAGCGAACACCGGGGAGCTGTTTTTT. It codes for CASSFWPPGGLANTGELFF.

This clonotype was counted at least ten times. The chain couples TRBV6-1 to TRBJ2-7; 13 bases align to TRBD2. Per the germline V gene, CDR1 is MNHNS and CDR2 is SASEGT. V was pared by 6 bases and J by 2 bases, with 4 bases of the junction left unmatched. The CDR3 has 15 amino acids. CDR3 coding DNA: TGTGCCAGCAGACCCGGACTAGCGGGAGCCTACGAGCAGTACTTC. Translation: CASRPGLAGAYEQYF.

Only a few counts were recorded for this clonotype. The gene calls are TRBV9 and TRBJ1-3; 7 bases are a match to TRBD1. V was clipped by 3 bases and J by 1 base; unmatched bases: 1. This CDR3 comprises 14 residues. Germline CDR1 SGDLS, CDR2 YYNGEE. CDR3 DNA sequence: TGTGCCAGCAGCGGGGGACAGTCTGGAAACACCATATATTTT. Amino acids: CASSGGQSGNTIYF. Drawing the rest from reference TRBV9 and TRBJ1-3, the complete variable domain is DSGVTQTPKHLITATGQRVTLRCSPRSGDLSVYWYQQSLDQGLQFLIQYYNGEERAKGNILERFSAQQFPDLHSELNLSSLELGDSALYFCASSGGQSGNTIYFGEGSWLTVV.